This T cell receptor beta chain was recovered during a study of response to subunit inactivated influenza vaccine. Study-wide results and caveats: Few additional T cells are recruited per seasonal influenza vaccination, authors suggested.

The table lists this clonotype with a few counts. The target antigen is unknown. A single record per CDR3 protein comes from TCRdb applying MiXCR to the RT-PCR reads. The top ten clones hold about 12% of a sample with over 450,000 distinct CDR3 sequences, 10% to 15% of them seen once. V lost 5 bases and J lost 4, with 8 bases in between. The CDR3 covers 11 residues. CDR1 and CDR2 (germline): DFQATT, SNEGSKA (reference sequence). The sequence was collected from a man between 45 and 60 years old who received an inactivated influenza vaccine. This chain uses TRBV20-1 with TRBJ1-1; D is unresolved. Sequences were derived from PBMCs from blood, sampled roughly 46 days after vaccination. This CDR3 reads CSAVKGTEAFF. CDR3 DNA: TGCAGTGCTGTGAAGGGCACTGAAGCTTTCTTT.